This T cell receptor beta chain was sequenced in a study of Ad26.COV2.S vaccination and SARS-CoV-2 variants. Study overall: The vaccine Ad26.COV2.S was put into the muscle once, or twice with 56 days between.

Turning to this clone: Its antigen is undetermined.

Assay used: immunoSEQ multiplex PCR; TCRdb lists only in-frame clones, some missing. In the table there are 350,000 to 450,000 clones, more than 75% of which are singletons. Overall study results and limits: Responses of spike-specific T cells (both CD8+ and CD4+) reportedly showed substantial breadth after vaccination. Quantification of TCR breadth and depth may have yielded underestimates of total T cell responses.

The CDR3 is made up of 13 amino acids. The germline V gene has CDR1 MNHEY and CDR2 SVGAGI. V gave up 0 bases and J gave up 2 bases, with 5 bases separating them. Treatment noted: around 19 received Ad26.COV2.S at low or high dose, single or two shots; roughly five received placebo; per-sample allocation not given. Collection of samples fell on day 63 after the first vaccine or placebo injection. The sample here was peripheral blood, taken in a trial of Ad26.COV2.S vaccine versus placebo. V usage is TRBV6-5 and J usage is TRBJ2-7; D gene unclear. This clonotype originated in a person between 18 and 59 years old who received the Ad26.COV2.S COVID-19 vaccine or a placebo. This CDR3 is CASSYSLAYEQYF. The CDR3 nucleotides are TGTGCCAGCAGTTACTCGCTAGCCTACGAGCAGTACTTC.